The T cell receptor (beta chain) under discussion was sequenced for a study of a mutant IDH1 vaccine in newly diagnosed glioma (dated by TCRdb to about 2021). Some background on the complete study: The roughly 35 treated patients were approximately 62% male and around 40% female, with a mean age of approximately 40 years. Before enrollment, patients had received standard therapy of radiotherapy alone, temozolomide alone, or radiochemotherapy with temozolomide; most received the combination. Peripheral blood was drawn at six visits: V03 (baseline), V05, V07, V10, V12 and V13. Longitudinal TCRB deep sequencing was done for 20 to 25 treated patients, wherever samples were available for exploratory analyses.

In the case of this clone: There is no known antigen for this receptor. The sample holds no much larger clone one base away, and base qualities are not on file.

The receptor library was made with the immunoSEQ multiplex PCR assay. Following the manufacturer's protocol, the hsTCRB Kit was used to amplify rearranged TCR beta chain sequences. Sequencing of TCRB libraries was carried out on an Illumina MiSeq. On the authors' methods: The kit vendor's proprietary platform handled demultiplexing, trimming and gene mapping. Imported from immuneACCESS, the table was reduced by TCRdb to in-frame sequences with V and J called. These copies leave out some clones; in studies compared against another copy, an unresolved V gene accounts for under half, and the cause of the remainder is not known. V and J calls and clone size come straight from that table; D and trimming were deduced from the DNA. This sample lists around 89,000 clones; about 80% were detected once. Approximately 7% of the sample comes from the top ten. Cut back by 11 bases and 0 bases, the V and J ends lie 28 bases apart. The CDR1 and CDR2 encoded by the germline V gene (reference sequence) are MNHEY and SMNVEV. Taken from cysteine to phenylalanine, the CDR3 has 18 residues. The sequence is cut down to CDR3 DNA, 54 bases in frame from base 1.

The time point label, read with the paper, signifies: baseline, week 1 (first vaccination visit). The treatment or condition tag for this specimen amounts to: pre-vaccination baseline after standard-of-care therapy. Newly diagnosed WHO grade 3 or 4 IDH1-mutant astrocytomas showing loss of nuclear ATRX were present in the donors. The samples were drawn from NOA16, a multicentre, single-arm, open-label phase I trial in Germany that tested a mutant IDH1 peptide vaccine in humans for the first time. Blood drawn at visit V03 was used as the baseline sample for immunogenicity testing. Genomic DNA for TCRB sequencing was extracted from EDTA blood using the DNeasy Blood and Tissue Kit. What the study reported, not specific to this receptor: It was noted by the authors that analyses of patient blood samples could not be reproduced owing to sample limitations. Across multiple MHC alleles, vaccine-induced immune responses were seen in about 93% of patients. No apparent relationship was observed between pseudoprogression and alterations in the top peripheral T cell clonotypes detected by TCRB sequencing. Selection of PBMC samples for TCRB deep sequencing was based on availability.

This sequence was found in a woman aged 45-65 years with glioma. Sequenced material: PBMCs, taken from a glioma patient treated with radiotherapy, temozolomide or both. The sequence is built from TRBV27 and TRBJ2-5; the D gene cannot be resolved beyond TRBD1 or TRBD2, each matching 5 bases. The CDR3 is CAATPPHPGPRYQETQYF. The nucleotide sequence reads as follows: TGTGCCGCGACTCCCCCACATCCGGGGCCGAGGTACCAAGAGACCCAGTACTTC.